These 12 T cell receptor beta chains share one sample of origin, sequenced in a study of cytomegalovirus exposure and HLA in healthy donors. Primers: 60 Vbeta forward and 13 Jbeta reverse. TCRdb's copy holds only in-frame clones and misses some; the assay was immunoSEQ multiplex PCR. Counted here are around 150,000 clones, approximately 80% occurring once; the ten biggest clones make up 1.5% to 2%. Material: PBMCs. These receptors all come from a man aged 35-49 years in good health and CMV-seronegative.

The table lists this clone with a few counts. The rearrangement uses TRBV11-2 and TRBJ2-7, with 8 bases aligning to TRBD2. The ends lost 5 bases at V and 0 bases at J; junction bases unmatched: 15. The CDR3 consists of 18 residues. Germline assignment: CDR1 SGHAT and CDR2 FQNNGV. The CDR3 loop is CASSPGPWGGRPSYEQYF. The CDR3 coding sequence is TGTGCCAGCAGCCCGGGACCCTGGGGCGGGAGGCCCTCCTACGAGCAGTACTTC.

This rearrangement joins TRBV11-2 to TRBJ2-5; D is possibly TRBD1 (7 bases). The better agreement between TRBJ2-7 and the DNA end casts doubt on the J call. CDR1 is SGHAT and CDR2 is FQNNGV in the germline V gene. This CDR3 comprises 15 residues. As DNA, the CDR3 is TGTGCCAGCAGCTTAGATCGGGGGACAGCCTACGAGCAGTACTTC. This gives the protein CASSLDRGTAYEQYF.

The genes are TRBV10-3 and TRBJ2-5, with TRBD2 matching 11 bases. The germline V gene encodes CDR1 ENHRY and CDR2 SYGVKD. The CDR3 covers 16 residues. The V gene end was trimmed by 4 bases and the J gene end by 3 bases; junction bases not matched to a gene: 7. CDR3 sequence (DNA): TGTGCCATCAGTGCAAGGGCTAGCGGGGGGAAAGAGACCCAGTACTTC. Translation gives CAISARASGGKETQYF.

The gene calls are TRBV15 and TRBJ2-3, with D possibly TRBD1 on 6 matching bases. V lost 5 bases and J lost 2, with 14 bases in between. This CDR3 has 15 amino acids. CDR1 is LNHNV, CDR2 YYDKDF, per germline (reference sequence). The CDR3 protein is CATSSGGRFTDTQYF. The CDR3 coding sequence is TGTGCCACCAGCTCTGGGGGCAGGTTCACAGATACGCAGTATTTT.

In nucleotides, the CDR3 is TGCGCCAGCAGTGACAGGCCCCTCGGCACAGATACGCAGTATTTT. Translation: CASSDRPLGTDTQYF. The genes are TRBV10-1 and TRBJ2-3, with unresolved D. Trimming removed 3 bases from V and 1 base from J, with 11 bases in between. The CDR3 spans 15 residues. In germline, CDR1 is WNHNN, CDR2 SYGVQD (reference sequence).

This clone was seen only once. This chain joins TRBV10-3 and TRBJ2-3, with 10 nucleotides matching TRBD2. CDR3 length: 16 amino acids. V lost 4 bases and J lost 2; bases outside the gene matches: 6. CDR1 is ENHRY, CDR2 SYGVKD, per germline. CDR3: CAISAGLATNTDTQYF. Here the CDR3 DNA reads TGTGCCATCAGTGCGGGACTAGCGACGAACACAGATACGCAGTATTTT.

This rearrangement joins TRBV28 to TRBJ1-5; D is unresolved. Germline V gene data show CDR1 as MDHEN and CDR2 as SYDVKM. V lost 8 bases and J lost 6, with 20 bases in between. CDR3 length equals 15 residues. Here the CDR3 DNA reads TGTGCCAGCGGTGGGGAGTATACGGGTACTCAGCCCCAGCATTTT. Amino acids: CASGGEYTGTQPQHF.

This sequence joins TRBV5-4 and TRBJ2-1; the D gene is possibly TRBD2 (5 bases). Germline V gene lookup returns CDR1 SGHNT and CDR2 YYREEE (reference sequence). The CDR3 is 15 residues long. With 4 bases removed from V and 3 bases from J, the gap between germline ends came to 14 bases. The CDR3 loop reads CASSDQPEGYNEQFF. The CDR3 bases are TGTGCCAGCAGCGACCAACCAGAGGGCTACAATGAGCAGTTCTTC. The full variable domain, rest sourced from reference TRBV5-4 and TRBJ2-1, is ETGVTQSPTHLIKTRGQQVTLRCSSQSGHNTVSWYQQALGQGPQFIFQYYREEENGRGNFPPRFSGLQFPNYSSELNVNALELDDSALYLCASSDQPEGYNEQFFGPGTRLTVL.

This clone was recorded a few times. The CDR3 sequence: CASSQSRQGGLSGELFF. The DNA for the CDR3 is TGTGCCAGCAGCCAATCCCGGCAGGGAGGATTGTCCGGGGAGCTGTTTTTT. This chain joins TRBV4-2 and TRBJ2-2; the D gene is possibly TRBD2 (6 bases). CDR1 is LGHNA, CDR2 YNFKEQ, per germline. V gave up 2 bases and J gave up 6 bases, with 19 bases separating them. The CDR3 runs to 17 residues.

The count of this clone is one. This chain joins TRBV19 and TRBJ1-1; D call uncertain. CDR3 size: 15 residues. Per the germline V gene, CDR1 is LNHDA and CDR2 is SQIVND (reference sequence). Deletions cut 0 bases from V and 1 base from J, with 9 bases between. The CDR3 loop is CASSIDPPGNTEAFF. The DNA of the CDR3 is TGTGCCAGTAGTATAGATCCCCCCGGGAACACTGAAGCTTTCTTT.

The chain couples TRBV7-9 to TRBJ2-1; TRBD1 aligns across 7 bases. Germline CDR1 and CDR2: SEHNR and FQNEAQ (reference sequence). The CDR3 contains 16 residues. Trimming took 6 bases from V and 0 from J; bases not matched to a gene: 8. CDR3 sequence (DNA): TGTGCCAGCAGTTATTGGACAGGAAGCTCCTACAATGAGCAGTTCTTC. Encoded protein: CASSYWTGSSYNEQFF. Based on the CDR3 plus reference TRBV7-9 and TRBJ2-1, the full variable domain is DTGVSQNPRHKITKRGQNVTFRCDPISEHNRLYWYRQTLGQGPEFLTYFQNEAQLEKSRLLSDRFSAERPKGSFSTLEIQRTEQGDSAMYLCASSYWTGSSYNEQFFGPGTRLTVL.

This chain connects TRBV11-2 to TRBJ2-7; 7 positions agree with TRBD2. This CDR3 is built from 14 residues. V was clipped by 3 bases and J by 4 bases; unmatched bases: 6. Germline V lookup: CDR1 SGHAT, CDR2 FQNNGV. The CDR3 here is CASSLGGGGYEQYF. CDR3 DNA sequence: TGTGCCAGCAGCTTGGGGGGGGGAGGGTACGAGCAGTACTTC.